This TCR beta chain was recorded in a study of human T cells and chemical hapten exposure. The CDR3 loop spans 17 amino acids. Germline lookup yields CDR1 SGHTA and CDR2 FQGNSA. J gave up 6 bases and V 5 bases, and 10 bases lay outside the gene matches. Noted time point: pre-sensitization, week 0. Treatment given: therapeutic diphenylcyclopropenone sensitization with weekly scalp DPC. This clonotype has a count of ten or more. From the RACE reads, TCRdb called clonotypes with MiXCR, one entry per CDR3 protein. The top ten hold around 8.8% of the sample, which has a few hundred thousand distinct CDR3 sequences, around 5.5% seen once.

The sample in question was whole blood, obtained in connection with sensitization to the hapten diphenylcyclopropenone (DPC). The gene calls are TRBV7-2 and TRBJ2-5, with TRBD2 matching over 15 bases. The sequence derives from a woman aged 18-29 years with alopecia areata. Some clones in this sample may be carry-over from other donors' samples. CDR3 nucleotides: TGTGCCAGCAGCCCCACGGGACTAGCGGGGGGCGGTAAGACCCAGTACTTC. Translation gives CASSPTGLAGGGKTQYF.